The following is a T cell receptor beta chain sequence with its context. The antigen remains unidentified. In the PCR, 60 Vbeta and 13 Jbeta primers were used. The repertoire was sequenced with immunoSEQ multiplex PCR; TCRdb's copy has only in-frame clones and lacks some. The table lists 75,000 or so clones, roughly 72% of them singletons, with approximately 21% in the top ten. Germline assignment: CDR1 SEHNR and CDR2 FQNEAQ (reference sequence). V gave up 0 bases and J gave up 8 bases, with 5 bases separating them. The CDR3 sequence is 12 residues long. The data stem from a study of cytomegalovirus exposure and HLA in healthy donors. Whole-study context: About 85 million unique TCRs from HLA-typed donors were held in an early release of data.

Study conclusions and caveats: When presence/absence was analysed, sequencing depth was taken to be roughly uniform across donors. The study labeled under 200 TCR beta chains cytomegalovirus-associated. V- and J-gene trimming in TCR beta was tied to a missense DCLRE1C variant by an analysis performed later.

The chain employs TRBV7-9 and TRBJ1-5, with D uncertain. Sequencing input: PBMCs. The source of this sequence is a woman aged 25 to 39 in good health and CMV-seropositive. CDR3 nucleotide sequence: TGTGCCAGCAGCTTAGCCCAGGAGCCCCAGCATTTT. Amino acids: CASSLAQEPQHF.